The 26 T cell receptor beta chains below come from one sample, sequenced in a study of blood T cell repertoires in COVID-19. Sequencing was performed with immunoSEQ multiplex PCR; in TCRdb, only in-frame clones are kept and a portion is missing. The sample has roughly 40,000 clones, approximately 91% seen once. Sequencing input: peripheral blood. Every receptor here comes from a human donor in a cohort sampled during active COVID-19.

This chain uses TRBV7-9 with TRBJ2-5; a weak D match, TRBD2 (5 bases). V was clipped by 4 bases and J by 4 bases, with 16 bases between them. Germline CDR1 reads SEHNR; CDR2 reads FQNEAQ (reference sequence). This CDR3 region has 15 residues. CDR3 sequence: CASSSGKIEGETQYF. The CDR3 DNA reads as TGTGCCAGCAGCTCCGGAAAGATCGAGGGAGAGACCCAGTACTTC.

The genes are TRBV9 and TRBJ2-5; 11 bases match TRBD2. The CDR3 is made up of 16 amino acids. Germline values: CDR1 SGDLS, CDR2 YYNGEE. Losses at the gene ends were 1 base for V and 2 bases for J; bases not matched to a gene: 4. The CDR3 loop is CASSVISSGGQETQYF. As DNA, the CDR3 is TGTGCCAGCAGCGTAATTTCTAGCGGGGGGCAAGAGACCCAGTACTTC.

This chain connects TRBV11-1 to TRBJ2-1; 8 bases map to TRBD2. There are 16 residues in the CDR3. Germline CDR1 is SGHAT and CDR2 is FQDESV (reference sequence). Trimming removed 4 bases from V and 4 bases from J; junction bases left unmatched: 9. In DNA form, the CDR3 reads TGTGCCAGCAGCTACTCTCGGGAGGGTCGGTACAATGAGCAGTTCTTC. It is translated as CASSYSREGRYNEQFF. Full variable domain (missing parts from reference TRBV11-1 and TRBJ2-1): EAEVAQSPRYKITEKSQAVAFWCDPISGHATLYWYRQILGQGPELLVQFQDESVVDDSQLPKDRFSAERLKGVDSTLKIQPAELGDSAMYLCASSYSREGRYNEQFFGPGTRLTVL.

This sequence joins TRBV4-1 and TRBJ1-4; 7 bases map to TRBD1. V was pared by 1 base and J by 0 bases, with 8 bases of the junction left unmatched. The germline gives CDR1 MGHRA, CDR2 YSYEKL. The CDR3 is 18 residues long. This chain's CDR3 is CASSQVGGGGATNEKLFF. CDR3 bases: TGCGCCAGCAGCCAAGTAGGGGGCGGTGGGGCAACTAATGAAAAACTGTTTTTT.

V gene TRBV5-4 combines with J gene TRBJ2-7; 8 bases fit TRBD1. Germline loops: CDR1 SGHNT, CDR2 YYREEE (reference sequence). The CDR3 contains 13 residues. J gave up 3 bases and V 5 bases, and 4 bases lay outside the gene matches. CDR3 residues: CASRLDRDYEQYF. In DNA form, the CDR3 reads TGTGCCAGCAGACTGGACAGGGACTACGAGCAGTACTTC. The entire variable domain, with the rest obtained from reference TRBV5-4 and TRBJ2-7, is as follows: ETGVTQSPTHLIKTRGQQVTLRCSSQSGHNTVSWYQQALGQGPQFIFQYYREEENGRGNFPPRFSGLQFPNYSSELNVNALELDDSALYLCASRLDRDYEQYFGPGTRLTVT.

The CDR3 loop reads CASSQDLRASGGRDSPLHF. CDR3 nucleotide sequence: TGCGCCAGCAGCCAAGATCTTAGGGCGTCTGGGGGCAGGGATTCACCCCTCCACTTT. The genes are TRBV4-1 and TRBJ1-6; the D gene is possibly TRBD1 (6 bases). Germline V lookup: CDR1 MGHRA, CDR2 YSYEKL. Trimming removed 0 bases at V and 8 bases at J, with 23 bases between. The CDR3 is 19 amino acids.

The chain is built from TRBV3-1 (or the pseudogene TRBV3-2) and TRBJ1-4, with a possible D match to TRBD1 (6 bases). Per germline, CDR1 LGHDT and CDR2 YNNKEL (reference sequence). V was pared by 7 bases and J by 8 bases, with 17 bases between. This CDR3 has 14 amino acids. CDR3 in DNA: TGTGCCAGCAAGCCGGCGGGGGCTGGAGAAAAACTGTTTTTT. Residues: CASKPAGAGEKLFF.

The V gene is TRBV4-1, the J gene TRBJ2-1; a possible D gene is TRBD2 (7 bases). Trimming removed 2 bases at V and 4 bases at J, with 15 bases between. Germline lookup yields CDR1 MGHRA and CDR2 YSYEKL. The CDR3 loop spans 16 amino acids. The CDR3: CASSQFISGTYNEQFF. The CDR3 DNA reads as TGCGCCAGCAGCCAATTTATCAGCGGGACATACAATGAGCAGTTCTTC.

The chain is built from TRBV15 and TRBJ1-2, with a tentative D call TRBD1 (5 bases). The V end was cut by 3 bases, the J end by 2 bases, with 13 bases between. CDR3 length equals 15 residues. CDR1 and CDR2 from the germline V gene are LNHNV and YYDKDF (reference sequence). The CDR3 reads CATSSRRGANYGYTF. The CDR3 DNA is TGTGCCACCAGCAGTCGGAGGGGCGCAAACTATGGCTACACCTTC.

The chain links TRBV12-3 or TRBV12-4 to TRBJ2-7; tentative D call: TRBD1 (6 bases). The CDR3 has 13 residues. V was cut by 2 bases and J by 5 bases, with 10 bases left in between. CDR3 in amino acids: CASSLHRVDEQYF. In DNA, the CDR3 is TGTGCCAGCAGTTTACACAGGGTGGACGAGCAGTACTTC.

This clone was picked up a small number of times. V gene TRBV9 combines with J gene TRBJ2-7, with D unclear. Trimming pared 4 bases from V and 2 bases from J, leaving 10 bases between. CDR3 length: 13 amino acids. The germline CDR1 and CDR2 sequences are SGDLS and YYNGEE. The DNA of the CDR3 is TGTGCCAGCAGCCCCGGTCCCGCCTACGAGCAGTACTTC. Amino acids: CASSPGPAYEQYF.

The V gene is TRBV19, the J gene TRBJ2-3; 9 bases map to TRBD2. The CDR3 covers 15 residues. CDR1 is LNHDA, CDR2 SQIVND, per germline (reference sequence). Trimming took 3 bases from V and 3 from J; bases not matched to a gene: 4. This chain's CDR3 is CASSMRTSATDTQYF. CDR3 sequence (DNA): TGTGCCAGTAGTATGCGGACTAGCGCGACAGATACGCAGTATTTT.

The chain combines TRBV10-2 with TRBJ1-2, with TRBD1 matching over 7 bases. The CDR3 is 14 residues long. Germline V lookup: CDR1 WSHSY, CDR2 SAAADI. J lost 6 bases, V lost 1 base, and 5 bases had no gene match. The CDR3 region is CASSEFGTDNGYTF. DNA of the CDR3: TGCGCCAGCAGTGAGTTCGGGACAGACAATGGCTACACCTTC.

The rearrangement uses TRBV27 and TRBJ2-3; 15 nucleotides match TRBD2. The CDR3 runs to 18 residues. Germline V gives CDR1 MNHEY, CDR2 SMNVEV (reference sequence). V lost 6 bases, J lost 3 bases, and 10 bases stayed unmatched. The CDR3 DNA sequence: TGTGCCAGCAGCCTAGGGACTAGCGGGAGGTTTCTTACAGATACGCAGTATTTT. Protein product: CASSLGTSGRFLTDTQYF.

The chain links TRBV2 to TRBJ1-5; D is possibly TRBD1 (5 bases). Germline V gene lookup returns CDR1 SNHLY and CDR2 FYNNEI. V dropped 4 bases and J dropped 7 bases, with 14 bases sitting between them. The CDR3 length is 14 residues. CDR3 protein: CASSVRDLGQPQHF. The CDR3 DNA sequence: TGTGCCAGCAGTGTCAGGGATCTCGGGCAGCCCCAGCATTTT.

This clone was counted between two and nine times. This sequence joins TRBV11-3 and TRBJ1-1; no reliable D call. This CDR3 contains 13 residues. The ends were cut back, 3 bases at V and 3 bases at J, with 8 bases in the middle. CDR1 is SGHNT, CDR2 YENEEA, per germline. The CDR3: CASSFSSDTEAFF. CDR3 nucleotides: TGTGCCAGCAGCTTTTCTAGCGACACTGAAGCTTTCTTT.

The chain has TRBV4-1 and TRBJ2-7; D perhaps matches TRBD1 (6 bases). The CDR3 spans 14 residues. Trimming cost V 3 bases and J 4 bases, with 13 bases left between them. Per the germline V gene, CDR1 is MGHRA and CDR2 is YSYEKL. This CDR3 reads CASSHPGTPYEQYF. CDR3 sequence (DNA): TGCGCCAGCAGCCATCCCGGGACACCTTACGAGCAGTACTTC.

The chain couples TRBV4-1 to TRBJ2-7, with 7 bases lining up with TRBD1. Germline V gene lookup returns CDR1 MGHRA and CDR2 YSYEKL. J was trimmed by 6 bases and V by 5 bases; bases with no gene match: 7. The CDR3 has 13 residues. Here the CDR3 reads CASSSRGLPEQYF. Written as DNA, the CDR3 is TGCGCCAGCAGCTCCAGGGGGTTACCCGAGCAGTACTTC.

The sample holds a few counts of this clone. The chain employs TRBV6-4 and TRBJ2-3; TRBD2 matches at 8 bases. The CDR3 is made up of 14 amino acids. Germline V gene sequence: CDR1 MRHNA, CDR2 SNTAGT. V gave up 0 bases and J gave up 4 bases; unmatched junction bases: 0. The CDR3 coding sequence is TGTGCCAGCAGTGACTCCGGGGGGGCAGATACGCAGTATTTT. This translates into CASSDSGGADTQYF.

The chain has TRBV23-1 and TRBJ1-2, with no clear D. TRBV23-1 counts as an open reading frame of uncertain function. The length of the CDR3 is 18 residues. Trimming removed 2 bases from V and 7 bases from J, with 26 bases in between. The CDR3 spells CASSQGLKAIILRGGYTF. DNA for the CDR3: TGCGCCAGCAGTCAAGGTCTAAAGGCCATAATCCTTCGGGGTGGCTACACCTTC.

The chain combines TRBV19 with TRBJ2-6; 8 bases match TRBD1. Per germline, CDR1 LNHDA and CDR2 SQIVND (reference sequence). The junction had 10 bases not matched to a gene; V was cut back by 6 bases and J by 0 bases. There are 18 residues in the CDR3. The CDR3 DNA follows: TGTGCCAGTAGGACCCGACAGGGGACCCTCTCTGGGGCCAACGTCCTGACTTTC. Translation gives CASRTRQGTLSGANVLTF.

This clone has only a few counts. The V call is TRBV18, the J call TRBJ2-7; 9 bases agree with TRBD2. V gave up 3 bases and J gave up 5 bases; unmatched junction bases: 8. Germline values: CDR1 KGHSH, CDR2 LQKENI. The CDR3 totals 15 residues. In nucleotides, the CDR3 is TGTGCCAGCTCACCCCCGCGGGAGGGCCGCCACGAGCAGTACTTC. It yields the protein CASSPPREGRHEQYF.

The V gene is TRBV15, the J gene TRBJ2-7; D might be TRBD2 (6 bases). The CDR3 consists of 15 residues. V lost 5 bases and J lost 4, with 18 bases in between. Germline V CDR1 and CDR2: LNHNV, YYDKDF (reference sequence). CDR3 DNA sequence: TGTGCCACCAGCGGTGCGGGATTCCTCACTTACGAGCAGTACTTC. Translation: CATSGAGFLTYEQYF.

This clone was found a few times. CDR3 nucleotide sequence: TGTGCCAGCAGCTCGGGACCGGGACTAGCTAATGAAAAACTGTTTTTT. This codes for CASSSGPGLANEKLFF. V and J are TRBV5-8 and TRBJ1-4; possible D gene TRBD1, 5 bases. Between the trimmed V and J ends, which lost 3 bases and 3 bases, there was a span of 15 bases. This CDR3 comprises 16 residues. Germline lookup yields CDR1 SGHTS and CDR2 YDEGEE.

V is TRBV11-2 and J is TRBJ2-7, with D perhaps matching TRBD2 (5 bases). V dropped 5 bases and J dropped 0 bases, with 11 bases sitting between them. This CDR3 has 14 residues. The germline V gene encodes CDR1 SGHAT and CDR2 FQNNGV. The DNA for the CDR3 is TGTGCCAGCAGCACCCCGGGGAGCTCCTACGAGCAGTACTTC. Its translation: CASSTPGSSYEQYF.

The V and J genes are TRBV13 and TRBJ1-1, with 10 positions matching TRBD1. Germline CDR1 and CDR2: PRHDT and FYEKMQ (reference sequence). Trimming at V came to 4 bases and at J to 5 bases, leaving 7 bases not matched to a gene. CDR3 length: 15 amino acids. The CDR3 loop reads CASSSRTGGRTEAFF. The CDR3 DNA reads TGTGCCAGCAGCTCCCGGACAGGGGGACGGACTGAAGCTTTCTTT. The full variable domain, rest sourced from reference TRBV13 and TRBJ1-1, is AAGVIQSPRHLIKEKRETATLKCYPIPRHDTVYWYQQGPGQDPQFLISFYEKMQSDKGSIPDRFSAQQFSDYHSELNMSSLELGDSALYFCASSSRTGGRTEAFFGQGTRLTVV.